The clone carrying this T cell receptor beta chain was recorded a few times. What it binds is unknown. The sample belongs to a study of beta chain features in type 1 diabetes. Germline V gene lookup returns CDR1 SGDLS and CDR2 YYNGEE. V was cut by 1 base and J by 3 bases, with 13 bases left in between. CDR3 size: 16 residues. General study results and limits: PCR could preferentially amplify shorter templates, alike in patients and controls. Patients with type 1 diabetes showed fewer VDJ junction insertions and more deletions.

Sort purity for all populations was recorded as exceeding 98%. Expressed TCRB transcripts got sequenced, as all isolated RNA was reverse transcribed. Assay: immunoSEQ multiplex PCR; the TCRdb copy retains only in-frame clones and omits some. Of about 40,000 clones in the sample, over 45% are singletons; the top ten hold more than 0.6%. The chain employs TRBV9 and TRBJ2-2; tentative D call: TRBD1 (5 bases). This TCR came from a woman between 18 and 29 years old in good health. The sample consisted of central memory CD4+ T cells from blood. CDR3 nucleotides: TGTGCCAGCAGCGTATCGCAGGGAACGGACACCGGGGAGCTGTTTTTT. It yields the protein CASSVSQGTDTGELFF.